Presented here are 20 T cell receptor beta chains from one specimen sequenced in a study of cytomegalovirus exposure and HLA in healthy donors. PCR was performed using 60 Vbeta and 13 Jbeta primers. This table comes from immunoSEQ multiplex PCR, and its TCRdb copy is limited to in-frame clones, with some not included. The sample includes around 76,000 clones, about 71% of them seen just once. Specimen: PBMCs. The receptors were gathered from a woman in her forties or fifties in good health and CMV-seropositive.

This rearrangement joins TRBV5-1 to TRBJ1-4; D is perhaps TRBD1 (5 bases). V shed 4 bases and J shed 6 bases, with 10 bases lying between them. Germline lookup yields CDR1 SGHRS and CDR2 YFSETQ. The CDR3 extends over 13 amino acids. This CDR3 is CASSIGDYEKLFF. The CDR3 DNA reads TGCGCCAGCAGCATAGGGGATTATGAAAAACTGTTTTTT. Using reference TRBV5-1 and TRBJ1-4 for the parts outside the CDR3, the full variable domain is KAGVTQTPRYLIKTRGQQVTLSCSPISGHRSVSWYQQTPGQGLQFLFEYFSETQRNKGNFPGRFSGRQFSNSRSEMNVSTLELGDSALYLCASSIGDYEKLFFGSGTQLSVL.

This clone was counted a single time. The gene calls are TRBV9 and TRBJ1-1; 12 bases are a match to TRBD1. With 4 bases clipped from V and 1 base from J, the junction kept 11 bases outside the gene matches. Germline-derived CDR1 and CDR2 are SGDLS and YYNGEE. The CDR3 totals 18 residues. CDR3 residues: CASSPGDRGLSANTEAFF. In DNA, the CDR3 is TGTGCCAGCAGCCCCGGGGACAGGGGGCTTTCGGCGAACACTGAAGCTTTCTTT.

Here the CDR3 reads CASSIGLAGVSYNEQFF. The CDR3 nucleotides are TGCGCCAGCAGCATTGGACTAGCGGGGGTCTCCTACAATGAGCAGTTCTTC. The chain links TRBV5-1 to TRBJ2-1; 13 bases are shared with TRBD2. Germline CDR1 is SGHRS and CDR2 is YFSETQ. This CDR3 is built from 17 residues. V shed 4 bases, J shed 0 bases, and the junction held 4 bases outside the gene matches.

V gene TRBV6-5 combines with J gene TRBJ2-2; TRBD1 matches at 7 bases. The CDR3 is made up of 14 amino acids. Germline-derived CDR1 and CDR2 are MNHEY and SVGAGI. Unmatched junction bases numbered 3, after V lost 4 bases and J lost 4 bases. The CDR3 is CASSSTGFTGELFF. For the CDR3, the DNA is TGTGCCAGCAGTTCGACAGGGTTCACCGGGGAGCTGTTTTTT.

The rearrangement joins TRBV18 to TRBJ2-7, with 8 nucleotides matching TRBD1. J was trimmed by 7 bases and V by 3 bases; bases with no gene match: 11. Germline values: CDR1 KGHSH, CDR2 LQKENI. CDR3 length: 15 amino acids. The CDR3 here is CASSPPQGAFGEQYF. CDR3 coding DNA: TGTGCCAGCTCACCCCCGCAGGGGGCATTCGGGGAGCAGTACTTC.

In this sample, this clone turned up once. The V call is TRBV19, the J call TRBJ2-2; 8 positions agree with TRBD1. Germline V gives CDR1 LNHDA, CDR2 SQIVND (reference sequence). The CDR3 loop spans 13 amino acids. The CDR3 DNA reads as TGTGGTGCCGGGACAGGGAACACCGGGGAGCTGTTTTTT. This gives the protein CGAGTGNTGELFF.

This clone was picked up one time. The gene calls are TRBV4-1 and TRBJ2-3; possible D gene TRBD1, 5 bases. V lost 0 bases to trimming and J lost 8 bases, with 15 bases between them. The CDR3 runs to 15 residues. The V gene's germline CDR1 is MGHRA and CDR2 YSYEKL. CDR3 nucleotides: TGCGCCAGCAGCCAAGATGGGGCTTGGATCGGTACGCAGTATTTT. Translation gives CASSQDGAWIGTQYF.

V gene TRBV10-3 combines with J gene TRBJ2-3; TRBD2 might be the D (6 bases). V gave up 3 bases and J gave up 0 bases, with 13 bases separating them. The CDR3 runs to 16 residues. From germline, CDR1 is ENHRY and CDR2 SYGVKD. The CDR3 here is CAISDFAGTSTDTQYF. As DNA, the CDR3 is TGTGCCATCAGTGATTTTGCGGGAACAAGCACAGATACGCAGTATTTT.

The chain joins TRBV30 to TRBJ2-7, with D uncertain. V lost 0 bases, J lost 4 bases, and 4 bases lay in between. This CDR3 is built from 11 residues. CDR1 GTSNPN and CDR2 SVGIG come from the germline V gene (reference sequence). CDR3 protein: CAWSVSYEQYF. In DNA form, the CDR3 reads TGTGCCTGGAGTGTATCATACGAGCAGTACTTC. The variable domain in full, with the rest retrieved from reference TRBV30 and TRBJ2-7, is SQTIHQWPATLVQPVGSPLSLECTVEGTSNPNLYWYRQAAGRGLQLLFYSVGIGQISSEVPQNLSASRPQDRQFILSSKKLLLSDSGFYLCAWSVSYEQYFGPGTRLTVT.

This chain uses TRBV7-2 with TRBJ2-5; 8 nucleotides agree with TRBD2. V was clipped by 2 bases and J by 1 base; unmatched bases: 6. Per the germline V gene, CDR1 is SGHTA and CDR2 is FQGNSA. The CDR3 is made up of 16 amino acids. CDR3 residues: CASSLRAGASQETQYF. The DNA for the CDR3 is TGTGCCAGCAGCTTACGAGCGGGGGCTTCCCAAGAGACCCAGTACTTC.

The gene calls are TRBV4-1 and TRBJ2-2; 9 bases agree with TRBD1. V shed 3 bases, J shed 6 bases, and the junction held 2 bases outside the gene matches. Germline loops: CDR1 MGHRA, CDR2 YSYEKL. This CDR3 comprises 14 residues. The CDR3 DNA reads TGCGCCAGCAGCCAGGGACAGGGCTCCGGGGAGCTGTTTTTT. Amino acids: CASSQGQGSGELFF.

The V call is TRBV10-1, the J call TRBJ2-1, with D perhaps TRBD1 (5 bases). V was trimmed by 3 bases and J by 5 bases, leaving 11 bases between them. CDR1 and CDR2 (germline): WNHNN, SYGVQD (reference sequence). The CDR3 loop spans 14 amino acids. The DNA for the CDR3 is TGCGCCAGCAGTGACCTTGACAGAAACAATGAGCAGTTCTTC. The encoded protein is CASSDLDRNNEQFF.

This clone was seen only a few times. The CDR3 coding sequence is TGCGCCAGCAGCGTTGCCCGGGACTCACTACGGCAGTACTTC. Translated, it gives CASSVARDSLRQYF. The chain couples TRBV5-1 to TRBJ2-7; a possible D gene is TRBD2 (6 bases). Germline CDR1 reads SGHRS; CDR2 reads YFSETQ. Trimming took off 4 bases at V and 9 bases at J, with 20 bases between the two ends. This CDR3 contains 14 residues.

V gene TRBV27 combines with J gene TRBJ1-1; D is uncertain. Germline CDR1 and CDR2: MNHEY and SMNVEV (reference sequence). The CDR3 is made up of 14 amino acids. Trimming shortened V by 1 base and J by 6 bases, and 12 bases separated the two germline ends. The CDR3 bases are TGTGCCAGCAGTTTATGGGCGGGTAAATCTGAAGCTTTCTTT. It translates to CASSLWAGKSEAFF.

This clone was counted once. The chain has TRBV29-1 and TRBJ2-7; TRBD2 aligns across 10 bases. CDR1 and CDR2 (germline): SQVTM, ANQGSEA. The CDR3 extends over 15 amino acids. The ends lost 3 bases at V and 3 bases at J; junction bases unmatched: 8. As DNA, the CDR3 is TGCAGCGTTGAGGCGGTAAGCGGGAGGGGCTACGAGCAGTACTTC. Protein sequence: CSVEAVSGRGYEQYF.

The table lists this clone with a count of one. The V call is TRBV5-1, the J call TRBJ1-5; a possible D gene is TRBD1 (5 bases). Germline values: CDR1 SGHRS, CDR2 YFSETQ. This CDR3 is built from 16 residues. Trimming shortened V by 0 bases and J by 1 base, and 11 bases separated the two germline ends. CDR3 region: CASSLEGVGSNQPQHF. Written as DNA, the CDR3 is TGCGCCAGCAGCTTGGAAGGGGTCGGGAGCAATCAGCCCCAGCATTTT.

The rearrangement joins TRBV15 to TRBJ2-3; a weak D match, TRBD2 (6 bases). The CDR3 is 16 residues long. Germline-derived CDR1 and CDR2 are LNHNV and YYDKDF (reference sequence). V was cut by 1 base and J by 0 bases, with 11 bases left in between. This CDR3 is CATSRGRSGSTDTQYF. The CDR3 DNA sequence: TGTGCCACCAGCAGAGGTCGTAGCGGTAGCACAGATACGCAGTATTTT.

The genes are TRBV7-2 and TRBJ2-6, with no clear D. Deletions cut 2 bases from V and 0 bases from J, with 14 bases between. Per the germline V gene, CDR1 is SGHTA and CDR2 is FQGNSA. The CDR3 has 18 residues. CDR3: CASSLSAVPYSGANVLTF. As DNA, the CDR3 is TGTGCCAGCAGCTTAAGTGCTGTGCCCTACTCTGGGGCCAACGTCCTGACTTTC.

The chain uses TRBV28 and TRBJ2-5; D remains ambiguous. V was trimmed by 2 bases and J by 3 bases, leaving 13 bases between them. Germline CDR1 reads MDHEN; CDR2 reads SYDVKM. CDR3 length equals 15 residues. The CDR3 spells CASSLPFRLEETQYF. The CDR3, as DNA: TGTGCCAGCAGTTTACCATTTCGGTTGGAAGAGACCCAGTACTTC.

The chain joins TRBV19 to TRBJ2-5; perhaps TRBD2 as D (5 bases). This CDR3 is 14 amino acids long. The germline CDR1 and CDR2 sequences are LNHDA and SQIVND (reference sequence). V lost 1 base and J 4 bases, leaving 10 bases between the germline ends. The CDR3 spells CASSIALEGETQYF. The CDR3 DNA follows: TGTGCCAGTAGTATAGCACTAGAGGGAGAGACCCAGTACTTC.